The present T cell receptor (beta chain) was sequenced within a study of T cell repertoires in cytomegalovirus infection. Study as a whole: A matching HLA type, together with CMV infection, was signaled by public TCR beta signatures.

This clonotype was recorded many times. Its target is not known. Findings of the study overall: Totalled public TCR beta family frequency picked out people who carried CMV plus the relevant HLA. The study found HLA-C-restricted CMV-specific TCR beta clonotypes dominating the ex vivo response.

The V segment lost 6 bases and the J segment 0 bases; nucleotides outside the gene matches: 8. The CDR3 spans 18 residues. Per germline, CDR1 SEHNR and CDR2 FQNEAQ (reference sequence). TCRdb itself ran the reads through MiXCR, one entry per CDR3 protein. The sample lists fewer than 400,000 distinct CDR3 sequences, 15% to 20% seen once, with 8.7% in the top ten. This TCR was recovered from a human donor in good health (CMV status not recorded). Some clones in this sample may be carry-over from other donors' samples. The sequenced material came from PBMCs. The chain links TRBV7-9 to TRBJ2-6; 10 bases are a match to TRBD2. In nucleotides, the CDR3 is TGTGCCAGCAGGTTCATAGCGGGAGGCTTCTCTGGGGCCAACGTCCTGACTTTC. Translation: CASRFIAGGFSGANVLTF.